This T cell receptor beta chain was sequenced in a study of T cells expressing NK-cell markers (dated by TCRdb to 2018 to 2020). As for the study more broadly: TCR beta-chain repertoires were profiled in sorted CD3+CD56+NKG2C+, CD3+CD56+NKG2C- and CD3+CD56-NKG2C+ T-cell subsets from fewer than 10 donors. Among the eight sequenced donors, only one was HCMV-seronegative, while the other seven were HCMV-seropositive. The eight sequenced donors were randomly selected healthy volunteers, three men and five women. The libraries were sequenced on Illumina HiSeq 2000/2500, MiSeq or NextSeq, producing 2 x 150 bp reads. Summary of the overall study and its limitations: In five to seven donors, the dominant CD3+CD56+NKG2C+ clonotypes were among the top 10 CD8+ clonotypes and accounted for roughly 1.0-8% of CD8+ T cells. Those dominant clonotypes were again the most abundant among CD3+CD56-NKG2C+ cells in four donors, at 28.3-60.1%. It remained unclear whether the expanded NKG2C-expressing T cell clones were specific for HCMV antigens.

CDR1 and CDR2 were assigned from the germline V gene as MGHRA and YSYEKL. From the cysteine up to the phenylalanine, the CDR3 has a length of 14 residues. No DNA is given. The sequencing machine was an Illumina HiSeq 2000. The TCR beta cDNA libraries were made using 5'RACE template switching, a step that added both a universal primer site and unique molecular identifiers. Priming for cDNA synthesis came from the TCR beta constant segment, and two successive PCR amplification steps followed. On the study's bioinformatics: MIGEC was used to demultiplex reads and group the reads by UMI, and MiTCR was used to assemble and quantify clonotypes. To exclude erroneous sequences, only TCR cDNA sequences supported by at least two reads were retained. The tcR package was used for downstream repertoire analysis, and clonotypes were matched across fractions by CDR3 nucleotide sequence plus V segment. Antigen specificity was annotated against VDJdb with VDJmatch, allowing one amino acid substitution in CDR3. The reads were reprocessed in TCRdb, with one entry per CDR3 protein sequence and no accompanying DNA. TCRdb's processing, not the authors' own work, is the source of the V and J calls. The sample table holds some 440,000 distinct CDR3 sequences. The ten largest clones represent roughly 1.4% of the sample.

A commercial ELISA kit detecting HCMV-specific IgG in serum was used to determine HCMV serostatus. Ficoll density gradient centrifugation was used to isolate peripheral blood mononuclear cells from blood. On this clonotype itself: The antigen it binds to is not known.

This receptor was identified in a woman aged 50 to 60 in good health. Donor details come from another sample of the same person, matched by shared clones. Specimen: blood T cells: a sorted CD56 or NKG2C T cell subset, CD4+ or CD8+ T cells, or bulk PBMC T cells (not recorded which). This chain is built from TRBV4-1 and TRBJ1-2; TCRdb returns TRBD1, unconfirmable since there is no DNA. This receptor carries the CDR3 CASSQFGQGQGYTF.